The 15 T cell receptor beta chains reported below all come from one sample, sequenced in a study of CD8+CD57+ T cells in acquired aplastic anemia. Genomic DNA served as template for TCR beta VDJ and CDR3 profiling. TCRdb passed the reads through MiXCR, listing each CDR3 protein once. The sample holds about 160,000 distinct CDR3 sequences, about 70% seen once. Those patients picked for sequencing had displayed CD8+CD57+ cell expansion on flow cytometry. Source material: sorted CD4+, CD8+, or CD8+CD57+ T cells (not recorded which) from PBMCs. The source of these receptors is a human donor with aplastic anemia.

The chain carries TRBV9 and TRBJ2-2; D not resolved. The CDR3 contains 12 residues. Looked up from germline, CDR1 is SGDLS and CDR2 is YYNGEE. Trimming took 2 bases from V and 7 from J, leaving 6 bases between them. In nucleotides, the CDR3 is TGTGCCAGCAGCGTGGGTGACGGGGAGCTGTTTTTT. Amino acids: CASSVGDGELFF.

This clonotype was seen more than once but under ten times. J is TRBJ1-6 and V is TRBV2; no firm D call. V lost 2 bases to trimming and J lost 12 bases, with 5 bases between them. The CDR3 contains 11 residues. Germline V gives CDR1 SNHLY, CDR2 FYNNEI. In DNA, the CDR3 is TGTGCCAGCAGTGAATCATTACCCCTCCACTTT. Protein product: CASSESLPLHF.

J is TRBJ1-2 and V is TRBV10-3; 7 bases fit TRBD1. Germline-derived CDR1 and CDR2 are ENHRY and SYGVKD. The CDR3 has 14 amino acids. With 7 bases clipped from V and 0 bases from J, the junction kept 5 bases outside the gene matches. CDR3 protein: CAITGTETNYGYTF. CDR3 nucleotides: TGTGCCATCACCGGGACAGAGACTAACTATGGCTACACCTTC.

This clonotype was picked up many times. The chain joins TRBV4-1 to TRBJ2-3, with TRBD2 matching over 12 bases. Looked up from germline, CDR1 is MGHRA and CDR2 is YSYEKL. The CDR3 extends over 19 amino acids. Trimming cost V 1 base and J 2 bases; bases outside gene matches: 10. The CDR3, as DNA: TGCGCCAGCAGCCAAGGAGGACTAGCGGGGCCTACCGCCACAGATACGCAGTATTTT. Translated: CASSQGGLAGPTATDTQYF.

This clonotype was detected a few times. The chain combines TRBV6-4 with TRBJ1-6; D unresolved. The germline gives CDR1 MRHNA, CDR2 SNTAGT. CDR3 length equals 13 residues. V dropped 2 bases and J dropped 7 bases, with 6 bases sitting between them. The CDR3 coding sequence is TGTGCCAGCAGTGACAGCCTCAATTCACCCCTCCACTTT. Its translation: CASSDSLNSPLHF.

In regard to this clonotype: At one end the junction does not follow the germline gene, possibly because of a read error. The chain carries TRBV7-9 and TRBJ2-5, with TRBD1 matching over 8 bases. The CDR3 extends over 15 amino acids. Germline loops: CDR1 SEHNR, CDR2 FQNEAQ (reference sequence). The CDR3 nucleotides are TGCGCCAGCACTGGTCAGGGGGCGGGCCCAGAGACCCAGTACTTC. Encoded protein: CASTGQGAGPETQYF.

The sample holds many counts of this clonotype. The chain combines TRBV12-3 or TRBV12-4 with TRBJ1-2; D is unclear. The CDR3 contains 15 residues. Trimming stripped 0 bases from V and 3 bases from J, with 11 bases between. The chain's CDR3 is CASSLADYLDYGYTF. The CDR3 region has the DNA TGTGCCAGCAGTTTAGCCGACTATTTAGACTATGGCTACACCTTC.

Many counts were recorded for this clonotype. The chain joins TRBV4-3 to TRBJ2-5, with 9 bases matching TRBD2. V shed 3 bases and J 2 bases; nucleotides not matched to a gene: 4. The germline gives CDR1 LGHNA, CDR2 YSLEER. The CDR3 runs 15 residues. CDR3 nucleotides: TGCGCCAGCAGCCAGGCGCGGGGGGGGCAAGAGACCCAGTACTTC. Its translation is CASSQARGGQETQYF.

The rearrangement joins TRBV20-1 to TRBJ2-7, with D perhaps assigned TRBD1 or TRBD2 (5 bases each). The CDR3 has 13 residues. The germline V gene encodes CDR1 DFQATT and CDR2 SNEGSKA (reference sequence). Trimming stripped 2 bases from V and 3 bases from J, with 11 bases between. Here the CDR3 DNA reads TGCAGTGCTAGACGGGGCAGCAACTACGAGCAGTACTTC. It specifies CSARRGSNYEQYF.

This clonotype was seen once. The V gene is TRBV20-1, the J gene TRBJ2-1, with D perhaps matching TRBD1 or TRBD2 (6 bases each). V was shortened by 0 bases and J by 4 bases, with 7 bases between the two germline ends. This CDR3 is 13 amino acids long. Germline-derived CDR1 and CDR2 are DFQATT and SNEGSKA (reference sequence). CDR3 in amino acids: CSAREGGYNEQFF. The CDR3 coding sequence is TGCAGTGCTAGAGAAGGGGGGTACAATGAGCAGTTCTTC.

This clonotype was seen only once. The chain employs TRBV7-9 and TRBJ2-3; D is perhaps TRBD2 (6 bases). Trimming took 0 bases from V and 6 from J, leaving 10 bases between them. The germline gives CDR1 SEHNR, CDR2 FQNEAQ (reference sequence). The CDR3 has 14 amino acids. CDR3 coding DNA: TGTGCCAGCAGCTTAGCGGGACTGGCGGATACGCAGTATTTT. It is translated as CASSLAGLADTQYF.

The V call is TRBV19, the J call TRBJ2-7; no firm D call. Germline values: CDR1 LNHDA, CDR2 SQIVND (reference sequence). The CDR3 is 14 amino acids. Trimming took off 0 bases at V and 1 base at J, with 7 bases between the two ends. The CDR3 DNA reads as TGTGCCAGTAGTATAGACAGTGCGTCCTACGAGCAGTACTTC. It specifies CASSIDSASYEQYF.

The rearrangement links TRBV24-1 to TRBJ2-3, with 9 bases that match TRBD2. Per the germline V gene, CDR1 is KGHDR and CDR2 is SFDVKD. V was pared by 8 bases and J by 3 bases, with 5 bases of the junction left unmatched. This CDR3 region has 14 residues. The CDR3 DNA follows: TGTGCCACCAAGGCGGGGGGGCTAACAGATACGCAGTATTTT. Translation: CATKAGGLTDTQYF.

V usage is TRBV20-1 and J usage is TRBJ1-2; no clear D gene. With 7 bases removed from V and 4 bases from J, the gap between germline ends came to 4 bases. There are 9 residues in the CDR3. Germline V gene data show CDR1 as DFQATT and CDR2 as SNEGSKA (reference sequence). The CDR3 sequence is CSGVYGYTF. The CDR3 DNA follows: TGCAGTGGGGTCTATGGCTACACCTTC.

In this sample, this clonotype turned up many times. The rearrangement uses TRBV20-1 and TRBJ1-1, with TRBD1 identical over 9 bases. CDR1 DFQATT and CDR2 SNEGSKA come from the germline V gene (reference sequence). The CDR3 runs 13 residues. After removal of 7 bases from V and 4 bases from J, the junction contained 7 bases not matched to a gene. The CDR3 reads CSVLGQGITEAFF. The CDR3 bases are TGCAGTGTTTTGGGACAGGGAATCACTGAAGCTTTCTTT.